A selection of T cell receptor beta chains follows, all from one sample in a study of blood T cells in healthy people across ages. TCRdb itself ran the 5' RACE reads through MiXCR, one entry per CDR3 protein. Of 650,000 to 1,000,000 distinct CDR3 sequences listed, approximately 35% are singletons. The sequencing input was blood. These TCRs come from a man younger than 35 in good health. The CDR3 runs from the conserved cysteine through the conserved F or W. Clone size is stated in some rows and not others, as once, few, many or a class when expanded.

v_call	clone_size	cdr3_aa
TRBV29-1	NA	CSVEDRAQGLITDTQYF
TRBV4-3	NA	CASSPATGAFTDTQYF
TRBV7-2	NA	CASSLDVRNTEAFF
TRBV27	NA	CASSPGTADSPLHF
TRBV6-6	few	CASSYRVDEKLFF
TRBV4-3	NA	CASSQGTGANSYNEQYF
TRBV25-1	once	CASSPGLVWDEQFF
TRBV7-2	many	CASSLGRFQETQYF
TRBV12-3/TRBV12-4	many	CASSLDRPNTGELFF
TRBV6-1	NA	CASSSRQGVNEKLFF
TRBV7-2	NA	CASSGEQGETQYF
TRBV18	few	CASSPGRTGQPQHF
TRBV4-2	NA	CASSRQDRVGYGYTF
TRBV4-2	NA	CASSQPRGADGGYTF
TRBV4-1	few	CASSQGQSGYSYNEQFF
TRBV5-1	NA	CASSLGDRGQDTEAFF
TRBV12-3/TRBV12-4	few	CAGSPGLYYEQYF
TRBV20-1	NA	CSARAIPLEGGVTGELFF
TRBV2	NA	CASSTKDKQYF
TRBV11-2	NA	CASSIAGQLYNEQFF
TRBV29-1	NA	CSGMGQAKNIQYF
TRBV6-5	NA	CASRPGLADPEYF
TRBV15	NA	CATSRGGGMDNEQFF
TRBV4-3	NA	CASSQDTGSIPGELFF
TRBV5-4	NA	CASSFSTAVGDNSPLHF
TRBV7-2	NA	CASSLDPGFNEQYF
TRBV20-1	few	CSASGGTMRDIQYF
TRBV20-1	few	CSAGKGQGRNTEAFF
TRBV5-1	NA	CASSLYRVVQPQHF
TRBV12-3/TRBV12-4	few	CASSPTRGHNEQFF
TRBV10-3	NA	CAVSERSAFITSSYNEQFF
TRBV7-9	NA	CASSRETGRTYEQYF
TRBV20-1	few	CSARRQTAEAFF
TRBV7-2	few	CASSLAARGETQYF
TRBV5-4	NA	CASSLQATGANVLTF
TRBV4-2	NA	CASSHPGQPGGYTF
TRBV20-1	NA	CSPGTGSSYNEQYF
TRBV5-1	NA	CASSIRIAANTEAFF
TRBV6-6	NA	CASRVLSQPSNQPQHF
TRBV6-5	few	CASNPNRVTYNEQFF
TRBV20-1	many	CSAHGLAGGQTDTQYF
TRBV29-1	NA	CSAQSGGGSGKPFF
TRBV20-1	few	CSARRLAGGSSYNEQFF
TRBV7-2	once	CASPLSPNSGNTIYF
TRBV20-1	many	CSARDSAGANYGYTF
TRBV10-3	few	CAISIGQGVYGYTF
TRBV21-1	many	CASSKVPGTGFYEQYF
TRBV12-3/TRBV12-4	NA	CASSSSLSGPDTQYF
TRBV29-1	NA	CSVEGGGDYNEQFF
TRBV13	NA	CASSHPGGRETQYF
TRBV7-9	NA	CASSEQGANNSPLHF
TRBV5-1	NA	CASSWGSGTGYTF
TRBV7-6	few	CASRRLATSETQYF
TRBV20-1	few	CSARIGTGGNSPLHF
TRBV12-3/TRBV12-4	few	CASKAGIYSNQPQHF
TRBV3-1	NA	CASSQDVGGDTKAFF
TRBV3-1	NA	CASSRLGDTNIQYF
TRBV20-1	NA	CSATGLANYNEQFF
TRBV20-1	NA	CSARGLGRTSYEQYF
TRBV20-1	NA	CSAEADPGGEQFF